The sequence of this TCR beta chain was determined in a study of T cell repertoires in ileal Crohn's disease. Study background: 35% were active smokers at surgery; median disease duration was around 7.9 years. Operated complications were stricturing disease (approximately 61%) and penetrating disease (39%). About half received postoperative treatment, under 14 with thiopurines and roughly 20 anti-TNF.

The protocol was immunoSEQ multiplex PCR, while the TCRdb copy is restricted to in-frame clones and leaves out a portion. The sample includes approximately 17,000 clones, around four fifths of them seen just once. Looked up from germline, CDR1 is SNHLY and CDR2 is FYNNEI. Trimming shortened V by 6 bases and J by 7 bases, and 13 bases separated the two germline ends. CDR3 size: 13 residues. Points from the study as a whole: Active smokers at surgery had more clonal expansions than non-smokers.

As to this clone: What it binds is unknown.

The clonotype comes from an adult with Crohn's disease. Sequenced sample: ileal tissue. V usage is TRBV2 and J usage is TRBJ2-4; tentative D call: TRBD2 (5 bases). The CDR3 region is CASRGERLNIQYF. The CDR3 nucleotides read TGTGCCAGCAGGGGAGAGAGACTGAACATTCAGTACTTC.